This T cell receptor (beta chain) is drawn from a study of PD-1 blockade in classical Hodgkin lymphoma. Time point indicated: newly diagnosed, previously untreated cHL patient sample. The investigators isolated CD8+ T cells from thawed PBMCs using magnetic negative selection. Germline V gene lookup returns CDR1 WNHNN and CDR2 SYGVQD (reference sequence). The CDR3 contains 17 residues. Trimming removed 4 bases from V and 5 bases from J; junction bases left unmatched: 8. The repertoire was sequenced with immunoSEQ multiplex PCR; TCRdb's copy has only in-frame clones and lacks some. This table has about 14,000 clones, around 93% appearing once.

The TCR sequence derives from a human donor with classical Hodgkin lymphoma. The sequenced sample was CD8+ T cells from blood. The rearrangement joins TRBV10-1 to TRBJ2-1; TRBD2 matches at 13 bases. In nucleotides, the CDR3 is TGCGCCAGCAGTGCACTAGCGGGAGGGCCGCTTGACAATGAGCAGTTCTTC. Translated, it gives CASSALAGGPLDNEQFF.